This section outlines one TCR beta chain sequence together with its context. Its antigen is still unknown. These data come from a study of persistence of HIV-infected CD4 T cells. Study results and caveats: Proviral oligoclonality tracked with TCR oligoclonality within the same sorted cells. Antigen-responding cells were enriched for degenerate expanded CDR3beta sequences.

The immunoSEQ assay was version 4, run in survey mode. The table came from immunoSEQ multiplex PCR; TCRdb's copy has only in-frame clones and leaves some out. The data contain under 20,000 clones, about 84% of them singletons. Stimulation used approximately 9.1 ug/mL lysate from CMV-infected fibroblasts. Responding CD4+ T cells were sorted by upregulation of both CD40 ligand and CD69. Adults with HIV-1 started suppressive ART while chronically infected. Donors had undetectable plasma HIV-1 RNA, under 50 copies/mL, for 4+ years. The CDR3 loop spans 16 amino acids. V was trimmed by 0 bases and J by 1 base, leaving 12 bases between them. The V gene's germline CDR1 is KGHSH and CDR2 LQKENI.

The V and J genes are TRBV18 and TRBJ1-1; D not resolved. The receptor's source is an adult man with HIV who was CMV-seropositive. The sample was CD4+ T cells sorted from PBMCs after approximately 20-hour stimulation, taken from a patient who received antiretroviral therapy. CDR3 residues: CASSPPGRERNTEAFF. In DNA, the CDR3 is TGTGCCAGCTCACCACCGGGTAGGGAACGGAACACTGAAGCTTTCTTT.